The present T cell receptor beta chain was sequenced within a study of blood T cell repertoires in COVID-19. Produced via immunoSEQ multiplex PCR; TCRdb's table is partial and in-frame only. In the table there are a few hundred thousand clones, roughly 86% of which are singletons. The germline CDR1 and CDR2 sequences are SGHNT and YYREEE (reference sequence). The CDR3 spans 14 residues. The V end was cut by 4 bases, the J end by 6 bases, with 14 bases between. The sequence derives from a woman between 18 and 29 years old who had recovered from COVID-19. Source material: PBMCs or T cells enriched from blood (not recorded which). The chain has TRBV5-4 and TRBJ2-1; D perhaps matches TRBD2 (6 bases). In DNA form, the CDR3 reads TGTGCCAGCAGCGCGGGGTACTTGGGCAATGAGCAGTTCTTC. It translates to CASSAGYLGNEQFF.